This is a list of T cell receptor beta chains from one sample in a study of blood T cells in healthy people across ages. Each CDR3 protein is one row after TCRdb ran MiXCR on the 5' RACE reads. The data contain about 1.5 million distinct CDR3 sequences, around 40% of them singletons. Sequenced material: blood. Receptors originate from a woman younger than 30 in good health. CDR3s include the opening cysteine and the closing phenylalanine or tryptophan. Fields, in order: J gene, D gene, clone size, V gene, CDR3 protein, CDR3 DNA. The D gene is left open where the match is weak. Clone size appears in some rows only: once, few, many, or a class for an expanded clone.

TRBJ2-1 | . | . | TRBV24-1 | CATRHGSYNEQFF | TGTGCCACCCGACACGGCTCCTACAATGAGCAGTTCTTC
TRBJ2-7 | . | . | TRBV6-5 | CASVGDSDEQYF | TGTGCCAGCGTCGGGGACTCCGACGAGCAGTACTTC
TRBJ2-7 | . | once | TRBV27 | CASSFWGAGSYEQYF | TGTGCCAGCAGTTTCTGGGGGGCTGGAAGCTACGAGCAGTACTTC
TRBJ1-2 | . | few | TRBV11-2 | CASSPPSDISGYTF | TGTGCCAGCAGCCCCCCCTCGGACATATCTGGCTACACCTTC
TRBJ2-5 | . | . | TRBV7-6 | CASSHPGALLSTQYF | TGTGCCAGCAGCCACCCGGGAGCCCTTTTGAGTACCCAGTACTTC
TRBJ2-7 | TRBD2 | once | TRBV29-1 | CSVREGRRGYYEQYF | TGCAGCGTCCGGGAGGGCAGGAGGGGGTACTACGAGCAGTACTTC
TRBJ2-5 | TRBD1 | . | TRBV20-1 | CSARGVQQGANWETQYF | TGCAGTGCTAGAGGGGTACAACAGGGGGCAAATTGGGAGACCCAGTACTTC
TRBJ2-7 | . | . | TRBV7-2 | CASSLEAVPSYEQYF | TGTGCCAGCAGCTTAGAGGCAGTACCCTCCTACGAGCAGTACTTC
TRBJ2-5 | TRBD2 | . | TRBV6-5 | CASRQTAGAYNEQYF | TGTGCCAGCAGACAGACAGCGGGGGCCTACAATGAGCAGTACTTC
TRBJ2-7 | . | . | TRBV20-1 | CSPKSGSYEQYF | TGCAGTCCTAAGTCAGGGAGCTACGAGCAGTACTTC
TRBJ1-1 | TRBD1 | few | TRBV29-1 | CSVEKGQATEAFF | TGCAGCGTTGAAAAGGGACAGGCGACTGAAGCTTTCTTT
TRBJ2-3 | TRBD1 | few | TRBV29-1 | CSGKTGVDTDTQYF | TGCAGCGGGAAGACAGGGGTCGACACAGATACGCAGTATTTT
TRBJ1-2 | . | many | TRBV2 | CASSDTGNYGYTF | TGTGCCAGCAGTGACACAGGGAACTATGGCTACACCTTC
TRBJ2-3 | TRBD1 | . | TRBV5-1 | CASSIQGFTDTQYF | TGCGCCAGCAGCATACAGGGGTTCACAGATACGCAGTATTTT
TRBJ2-5 | TRBD1 | . | TRBV15 | CATSSRDRGVWTQYF | TGTGCCACCAGCAGCCGGGACAGGGGCGTATGGACCCAGTACTTC
TRBJ2-1 | TRBD2 | many | TRBV9 | CASSVVTSGIYNEQFF | TGTGCCAGCAGCGTCGTGACTAGCGGTATTTACAATGAGCAGTTCTTC
TRBJ1-1 | . | . | TRBV5-1 | CASSLAFSGSPTSEAFF | TGCGCCAGCAGCTTGGCGTTTTCGGGGTCTCCCACTTCTGAAGCTTTCTTT
TRBJ2-5 | TRBD1 | few | TRBV20-1 | CSLATGTETQYF | TGCAGTCTGGCGACAGGGACAGAGACCCAGTACTTC
TRBJ1-1 | . | . | TRBV6-5 | CATSLAGEEAFF | TGTGCCACCTCTCTCGCGGGGGAAGAAGCTTTCTTT
TRBJ2-4 | TRBD1 | few | TRBV12-3/TRBV12-4 | CASSYSGQGQYF | TGTGCCAGCAGCTACTCAGGACAGGGTCAGTACTTC
TRBJ2-7 | . | . | TRBV10-3 | CAISAGGTTYEQYF | TGTGCCATCAGTGCGGGGGGCACAACCTACGAGCAGTACTTC
TRBJ2-7 | TRBD1 | . | TRBV27 | CASSLSSQAEGAQYF | TGTGCCAGCAGTTTATCCTCACAGGCCGAGGGGGCCCAGTACTTC
TRBJ2-3 | . | . | TRBV15 | CATSRVEDTQYF | TGTGCCACCAGCAGAGTCGAAGATACGCAGTATTTT
TRBJ1-2 | . | few | TRBV29-1 | CSVGQSLRGYTF | TGCAGCGTCGGACAATCTCTTCGGGGCTACACCTTC
TRBJ2-5 | . | . | TRBV20-1 | CSAWWESQETQYF | TGCAGTGCCTGGTGGGAGAGTCAAGAGACCCAGTACTTC
TRBJ2-1 | TRBD2 | . | TRBV6-2/TRBV6-3 | CASSKRLAGISYNEQFF | TGTGCCAGCAGTAAACGACTAGCGGGAATCTCCTACAATGAGCAGTTCTTC
TRBJ2-1 | TRBD2 | . | TRBV9 | CASSKGTSIHEQFF | TGTGCCAGCAGCAAAGGGACTAGCATACATGAGCAGTTCTTC
TRBJ2-5 | . | many | TRBV9 | CASSVDETQYF | TGTGCCAGCAGCGTAGACGAGACCCAGTACTTC
TRBJ2-3 | . | many | TRBV29-1 | CSVGEVRDTQYF | TGCAGCGTTGGTGAGGTGCGAGATACGCAGTATTTT
TRBJ1-2 | TRBD1 | . | TRBV6-5 | CASSYSTTGQGYGYTF | TGTGCCAGCAGTTACTCTACCACGGGACAGGGTTATGGCTACACCTTC
TRBJ1-5 | . | . | TRBV20-1 | CSARGAGAYSNQPQHF | TGCAGTGCTAGAGGCGCGGGGGCCTATAGCAATCAGCCCCAGCATTTT
TRBJ2-3 | TRBD2 | . | TRBV6-2/TRBV6-3 | CASSYTWTSRGEDTQYF | TGTGCCAGCAGTTACACCTGGACTAGCCGGGGGGAAGATACGCAGTATTTT
TRBJ1-1 | TRBD1 | few | TRBV20-1 | CSARDRGGGMNTEAFF | TGCAGTGCCCGGGACAGGGGGGGCGGGATGAACACTGAAGCTTTCTTT
TRBJ2-7 | . | once | TRBV20-1 | CGARDQKWEQYF | TGCGGTGCCAGGGACCAAAAGTGGGAGCAGTACTTC
TRBJ2-7 | . | . | TRBV10-3 | CAISPGRGADEQYF | TGTGCCATCAGCCCGGGCAGGGGGGCCGACGAGCAGTACTTC
TRBJ2-2 | TRBD1 | . | TRBV10-3 | CAISERDRDTGELFF | TGTGCCATCAGTGAGAGGGACAGGGACACCGGGGAGCTGTTTTTT
TRBJ1-5 | TRBD1 | many | TRBV9 | CASSVGQGVNQPQHF | TGCGCCAGCAGCGTGGGACAGGGGGTCAATCAGCCCCAGCATTTT
TRBJ1-2 | TRBD1 | . | TRBV20-1 | CSARQGLDYGYTF | TGCAGTGCCAGACAGGGTTTGGACTATGGCTACACCTTC
TRBJ2-7 | TRBD1 | few | TRBV5-1 | CASSIPKDRGYEQYF | TGCGCCAGCAGCATACCCAAGGACAGGGGGTACGAGCAGTACTTC
TRBJ2-5 | . | . | TRBV24-1 | CATSDLTNNEQYF | TGTGCCACCAGTGATTTGACAAACAATGAGCAGTACTTC
TRBJ2-3 | TRBD2 | few | TRBV20-1 | CSARPPSGSLDTQYF | TGCAGTGCTAGACCCCCTAGCGGGAGTTTGGATACGCAGTATTTT
TRBJ1-1 | . | . | TRBV27 | CASSIRRVPTEAFF | TGTGCCAGCAGTATCCGCAGGGTGCCCACTGAAGCTTTCTTT
TRBJ2-3 | TRBD2 | . | TRBV6-2/TRBV6-3 | CASSASGRSTDTQYF | TGTGCCAGCAGTGCTAGCGGGAGGAGCACAGATACGCAGTATTTT
TRBJ2-6 | . | . | TRBV9 | CASSERGNGANVLTF | TGTGCCAGCAGCGAAAGGGGGAATGGGGCCAACGTCCTGACTTTC
TRBJ1-5 | . | . | TRBV7-8 | CASSLGRILNQPQHF | TGTGCCAGCAGCTTAGGACGGATCCTCAATCAGCCCCAGCATTTT
TRBJ1-5 | . | . | TRBV5-1 | CASSLVVGGQPQHF | TGCGCCAGCAGCTTGGTGGTAGGGGGACAGCCCCAGCATTTT
TRBJ2-5 | . | . | TRBV12-3/TRBV12-4 | CASSPSSWQQETQYF | TGTGCCAGCAGCCCCTCATCCTGGCAACAAGAGACCCAGTACTTC